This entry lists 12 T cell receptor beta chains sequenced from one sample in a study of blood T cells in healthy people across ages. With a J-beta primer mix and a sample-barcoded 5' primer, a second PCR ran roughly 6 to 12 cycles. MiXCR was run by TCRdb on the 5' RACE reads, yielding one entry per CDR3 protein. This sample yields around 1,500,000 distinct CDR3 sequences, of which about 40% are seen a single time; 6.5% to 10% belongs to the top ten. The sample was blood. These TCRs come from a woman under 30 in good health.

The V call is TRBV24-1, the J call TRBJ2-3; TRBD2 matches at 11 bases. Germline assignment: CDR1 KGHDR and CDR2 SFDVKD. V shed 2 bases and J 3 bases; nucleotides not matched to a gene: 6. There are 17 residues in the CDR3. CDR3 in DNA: TGTGCCACCAGTGATTCCCTAGCGGGAGGCTCGACAGATACGCAGTATTTT. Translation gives CATSDSLAGGSTDTQYF.

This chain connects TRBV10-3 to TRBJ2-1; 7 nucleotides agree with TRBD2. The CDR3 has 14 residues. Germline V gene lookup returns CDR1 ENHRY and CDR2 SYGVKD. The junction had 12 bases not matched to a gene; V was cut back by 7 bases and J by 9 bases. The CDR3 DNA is TGTGCCATCAAGGAGGGAGGGACTTCGGGTGAGCAGTTCTTC. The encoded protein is CAIKEGGTSGEQFF.

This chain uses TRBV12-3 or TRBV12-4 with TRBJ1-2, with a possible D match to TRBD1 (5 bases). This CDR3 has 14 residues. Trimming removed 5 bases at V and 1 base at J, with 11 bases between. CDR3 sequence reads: CASSVGGLNYGYTF. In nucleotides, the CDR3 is TGTGCCAGCAGTGTTGGGGGTCTTAACTATGGCTACACCTTC.

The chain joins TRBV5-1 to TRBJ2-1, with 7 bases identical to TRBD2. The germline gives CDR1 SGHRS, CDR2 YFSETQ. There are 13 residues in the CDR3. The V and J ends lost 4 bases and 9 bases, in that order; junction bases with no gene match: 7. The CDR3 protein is CASSAGEGGEQFF. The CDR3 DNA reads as TGCGCCAGCAGCGCCGGGGAGGGCGGTGAGCAGTTCTTC.

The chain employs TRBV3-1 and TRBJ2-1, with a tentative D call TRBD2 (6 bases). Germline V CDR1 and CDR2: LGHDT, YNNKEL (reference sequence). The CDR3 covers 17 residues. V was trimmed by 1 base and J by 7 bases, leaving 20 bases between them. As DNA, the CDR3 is TGTGCCAGCAGCCAAGGGGGGACTGCCCCCCCGGGGAATGAGCAGTTCTTC. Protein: CASSQGGTAPPGNEQFF.

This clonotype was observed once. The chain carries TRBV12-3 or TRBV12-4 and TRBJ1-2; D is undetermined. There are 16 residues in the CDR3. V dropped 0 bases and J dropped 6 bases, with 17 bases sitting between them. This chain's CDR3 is CASSLARTEHRDGYTF. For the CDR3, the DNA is TGTGCCAGCAGTTTAGCCCGGACCGAACATAGGGATGGCTACACCTTC.

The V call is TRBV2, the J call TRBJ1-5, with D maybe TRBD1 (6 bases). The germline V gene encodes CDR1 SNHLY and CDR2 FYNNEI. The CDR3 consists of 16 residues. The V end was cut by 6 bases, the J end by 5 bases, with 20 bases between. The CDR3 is CASSPENSQGYQPQHF. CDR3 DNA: TGTGCCAGCAGCCCGGAAAACAGCCAGGGGTATCAGCCCCAGCATTTT.

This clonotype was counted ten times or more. The CDR3 DNA reads TGTGCCAGCAGCTTGGCGGGGCGCGAGACCCAGTACTTC. It encodes CASSLAGRETQYF. The chain carries TRBV12-3 or TRBV12-4 and TRBJ2-5; D is possibly TRBD2 (6 bases). Deletions cut 6 bases from V and 5 bases from J, with 13 bases between. CDR3 size: 13 residues.

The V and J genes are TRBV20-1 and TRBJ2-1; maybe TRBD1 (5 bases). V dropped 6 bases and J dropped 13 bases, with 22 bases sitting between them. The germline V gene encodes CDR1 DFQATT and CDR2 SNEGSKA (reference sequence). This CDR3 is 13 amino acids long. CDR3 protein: CSATDSGKRTQFF. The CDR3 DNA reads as TGCAGTGCCACCGACTCAGGGAAACGGACCCAGTTCTTC.

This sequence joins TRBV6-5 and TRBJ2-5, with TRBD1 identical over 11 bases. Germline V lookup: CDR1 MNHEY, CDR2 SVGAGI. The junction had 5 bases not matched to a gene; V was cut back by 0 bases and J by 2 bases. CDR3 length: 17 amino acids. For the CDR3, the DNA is TGTGCCAGCAGTTACTCTGGGGGGACAGGGGGGCAAGAGACCCAGTACTTC. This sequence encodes CASSYSGGTGGQETQYF.

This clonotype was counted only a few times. The CDR3 DNA reads as TGTGCCAGCACCGCGAGACAGTACAATGAGCAGTTCTTC. It yields the protein CASTARQYNEQFF. This chain links TRBV27 with TRBJ2-1; D might be TRBD1 (5 bases). Trimming left V 7 bases short and J 4 bases short, with 11 bases between. The CDR3 has 13 residues. CDR1 and CDR2 (germline): MNHEY, SMNVEV (reference sequence).

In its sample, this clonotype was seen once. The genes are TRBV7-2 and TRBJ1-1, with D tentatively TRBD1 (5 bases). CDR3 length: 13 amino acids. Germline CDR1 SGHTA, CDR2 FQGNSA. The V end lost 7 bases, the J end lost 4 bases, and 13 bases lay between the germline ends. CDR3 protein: CASTRRGGTEAFF. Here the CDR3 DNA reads TGTGCCAGCACCAGGAGGGGCGGCACTGAAGCTTTCTTT.